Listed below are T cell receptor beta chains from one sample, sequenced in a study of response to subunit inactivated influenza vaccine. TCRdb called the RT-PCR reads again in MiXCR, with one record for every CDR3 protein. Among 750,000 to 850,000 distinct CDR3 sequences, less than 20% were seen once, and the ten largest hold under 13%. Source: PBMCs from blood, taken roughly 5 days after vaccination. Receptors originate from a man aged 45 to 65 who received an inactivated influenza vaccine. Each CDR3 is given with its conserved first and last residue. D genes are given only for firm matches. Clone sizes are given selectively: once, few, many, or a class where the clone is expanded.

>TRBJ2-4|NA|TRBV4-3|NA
CASSQAGTKNIQYF
TGCGCCAGCAGCCAAGCAGGGACCAAAAACATTCAGTACTTC
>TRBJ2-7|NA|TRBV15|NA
CATSSPRGGSYEQYF
TGTGCCACCAGCAGTCCTAGGGGCGGCTCCTACGAGCAGTACTTC
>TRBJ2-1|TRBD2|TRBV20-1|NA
CSARDPTSGSINEQFF
TGCAGTGCTAGAGACCCGACTAGCGGCTCTATCAATGAGCAGTTCTTC
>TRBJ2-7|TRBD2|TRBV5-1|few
CASSLDPPASGGYEQYF
TGCGCCAGCAGCTTGGACCCCCCGGCTAGCGGAGGCTACGAGCAGTACTTC
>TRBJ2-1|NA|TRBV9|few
CASSVQGRELYNEQFF
TGTGCCAGCAGCGTTCAGGGACGAGAGCTATACAATGAGCAGTTCTTC
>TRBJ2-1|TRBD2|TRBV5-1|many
CASSPPAGGRSEQFF
TGCGCCAGCAGCCCTCCAGCGGGGGGGCGTAGTGAGCAGTTCTTC
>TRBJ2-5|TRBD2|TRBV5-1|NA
CASSSESGGGTQYF
TGCGCCAGCAGCTCGGAATCGGGAGGAGGGACCCAGTACTTC
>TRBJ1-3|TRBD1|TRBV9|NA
CASSADRGISGNTIYF
TGTGCCAGCAGCGCGGACAGGGGGATCTCTGGAAACACCATATATTTT
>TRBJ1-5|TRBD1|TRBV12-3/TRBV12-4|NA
CASSPAGTGTGQPQHF
TGTGCCAGCAGCCCCGCCGGGACAGGGACTGGGCAGCCCCAGCATTTT
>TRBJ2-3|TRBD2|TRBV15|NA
CATSRDLIAGVSDTQYF
TGTGCCACCAGCAGAGATTTAATAGCGGGGGTATCAGATACGCAGTATTTT
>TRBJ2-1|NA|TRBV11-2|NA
CASSYSTRVIYNEQFF
TGTGCCAGCAGCTATTCAACCAGGGTTATCTACAATGAGCAGTTCTTC
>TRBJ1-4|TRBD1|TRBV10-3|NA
CAISRSPTGRLTTNEKLFF
TGTGCCATCAGCCGCTCACCGACAGGGAGACTCACAACTAATGAAAAACTGTTTTTT
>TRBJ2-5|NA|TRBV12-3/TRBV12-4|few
CASSLRSRVDKETQYF
TGTGCCAGCAGTTTACGGTCCAGGGTGGATAAGGAGACCCAGTACTTC
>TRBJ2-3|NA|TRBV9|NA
CASSDRAFSTDTQYF
TGTGCCAGCAGCGACAGGGCGTTTAGCACAGATACGCAGTATTTT
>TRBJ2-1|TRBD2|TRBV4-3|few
CASSQIPGTSVSEQFF
TGCGCCAGCAGCCAAATCCCCGGGACTAGCGTTTCCGAGCAGTTCTTC
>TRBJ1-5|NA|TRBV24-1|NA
CATSDASGINQPQHF
TGTGCCACCAGTGATGCATCGGGTATTAATCAGCCCCAGCATTTT
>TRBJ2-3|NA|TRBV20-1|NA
CSARDFADPTDTQYF
TGCAGTGCTAGAGATTTTGCGGATCCCACAGATACGCAGTATTTT
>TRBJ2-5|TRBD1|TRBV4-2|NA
CASSQVVGTEETQYF
TGTGCCAGCAGCCAAGTTGTTGGGACAGAAGAGACCCAGTACTTC
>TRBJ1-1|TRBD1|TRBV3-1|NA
CASSLTPGTGNGGFF
TGTGCCAGCAGCCTTACTCCCGGGACAGGGAATGGTGGTTTCTTT
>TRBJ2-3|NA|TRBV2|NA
CADAGRGGDTQYF
TGTGCAGACGCCGGCCGAGGTGGAGATACGCAGTATTTT
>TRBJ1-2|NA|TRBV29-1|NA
CSVVRSDTPGGYIF
TGCAGCGTTGTACGGTCGGACACACCAGGTGGCTACATCTTC
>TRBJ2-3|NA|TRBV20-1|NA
CSARVASSTDTQYF
TGCAGTGCTAGAGTTGCATCTAGCACAGATACGCAGTATTTT
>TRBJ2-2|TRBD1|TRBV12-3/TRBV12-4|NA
CASRDRAPTGELFF
TGTGCCAGCAGAGACAGGGCACCGACCGGGGAGCTGTTTTTT
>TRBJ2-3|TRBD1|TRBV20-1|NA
CSAPRQGLLSDTQYF
TGCAGTGCACCAAGACAGGGATTATTATCCGATACGCAGTATTTT
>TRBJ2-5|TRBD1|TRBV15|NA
CATSDGTGLGETQYF
TGTGCCACCAGCGACGGGACAGGGCTTGGAGAGACCCAGTACTTC
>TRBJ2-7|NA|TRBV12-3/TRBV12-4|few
CASSKDSSYEQYF
TGTGCCAGCAGCAAGGACAGCTCCTACGAGCAGTACTTC
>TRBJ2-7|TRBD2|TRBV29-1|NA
CSVVDGTSGTYEQYF
TGCAGCGTTGTTGATGGGACTAGCGGGACCTACGAGCAGTACTTC
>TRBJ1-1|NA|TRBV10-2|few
CASRGGGRSTEAFF
TGCGCCAGCAGGGGTGGGGGAAGGAGCACTGAAGCTTTCTTT
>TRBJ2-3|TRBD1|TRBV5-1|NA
CASSLSQGVYTDTQYF
TGCGCCAGCAGCTTGTCACAGGGGGTTTACACAGATACGCAGTATTTT
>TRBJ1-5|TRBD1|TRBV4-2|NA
CASSQKDRDGQPQHF
TGTGCCAGCAGCCAAAAGGACAGGGATGGCCAGCCCCAGCATTTT
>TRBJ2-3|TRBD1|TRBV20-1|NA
CSPGQGFPDTQYF
TGCAGTCCGGGACAGGGTTTTCCAGATACGCAGTATTTT
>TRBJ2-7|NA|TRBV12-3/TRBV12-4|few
CASSYPPERGGLYEQYF
TGTGCCAGCAGCTATCCCCCGGAGAGGGGAGGACTCTACGAGCAGTACTTC
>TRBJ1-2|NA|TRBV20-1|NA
CSARGRGAGSGYTF
TGCAGTGCTAGAGGGAGAGGCGCCGGGAGTGGCTACACCTTC
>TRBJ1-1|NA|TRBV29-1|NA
CSVVSGSTEAFF
TGCAGCGTTGTATCCGGGAGCACTGAAGCTTTCTTT
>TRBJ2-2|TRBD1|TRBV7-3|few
CASSSTPGTATGELFF
TGTGCCAGCAGCTCAACCCCCGGGACAGCCACCGGGGAGCTGTTTTTT
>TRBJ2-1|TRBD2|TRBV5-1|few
CASSREGLGEQFF
TGCGCCAGCAGCCGGGAGGGTCTCGGTGAGCAGTTCTTC
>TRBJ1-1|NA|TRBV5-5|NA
CASSSLGGSNTEAFF
TGTGCCAGCAGCTCCCTGGGGGGGTCGAACACTGAAGCTTTCTTT
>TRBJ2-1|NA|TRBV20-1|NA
CSARDRRRHYNEQFF
TGCAGTGCTAGAGATCGGCGGAGACACTACAATGAGCAGTTCTTC
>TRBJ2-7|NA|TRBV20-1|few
CSARSVEGYEQYF
TGCAGTGCTAGATCCGTGGAGGGCTACGAGCAGTACTTC
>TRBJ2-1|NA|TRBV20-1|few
CSARDLFGSSSYNEQFF
TGCAGTGCTAGAGATCTCTTCGGGAGTAGCTCCTACAATGAGCAGTTCTTC
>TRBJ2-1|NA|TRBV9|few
CASSVVLGEQFF
TGTGCCAGCAGCGTAGTCCTCGGTGAGCAGTTCTTC
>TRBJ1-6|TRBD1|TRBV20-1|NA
CSAWTGGRNSPLHF
TGCAGTGCTTGGACAGGGGGTCGAAATTCACCCCTCCACTTT
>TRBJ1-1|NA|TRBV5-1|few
CASSLSGANTAAFF
TGCGCCAGCAGCTTGTCAGGCGCTAACACTGCAGCTTTCTTT
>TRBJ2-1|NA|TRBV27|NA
CASSRGSTYNEQFF
TGTGCCAGCTCCCGTGGCAGCACCTACAATGAGCAGTTCTTC
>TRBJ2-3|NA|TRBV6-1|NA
CASGLSGDDTQYF
TGTGCCAGCGGCCTCTCGGGGGACGATACGCAGTATTTT
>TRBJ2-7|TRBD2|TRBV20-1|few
CSCSAGVSEQYF
TGCAGTTGCTCAGCGGGAGTTAGCGAGCAGTACTTC
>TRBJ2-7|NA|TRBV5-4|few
CASSYDWTGEQYF
TGTGCCAGCAGCTACGATTGGACGGGGGAGCAGTACTTC
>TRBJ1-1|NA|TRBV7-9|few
CASRSPGDTEAFF
TGTGCCAGCAGGTCTCCGGGAGACACTGAAGCTTTCTTT
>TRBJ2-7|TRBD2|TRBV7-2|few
CASSLGSGTTYEQYF
TGTGCCAGCAGCTTAGGTAGCGGGACCACCTACGAGCAGTACTTC
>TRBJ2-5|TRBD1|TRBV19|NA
CASSIGGRGFETQYF
TGTGCCAGTAGTATCGGCGGCAGGGGGTTCGAGACCCAGTACTTC
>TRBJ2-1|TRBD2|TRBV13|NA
CASSLGVYILAGPDYNEQFF
TGTGCCAGCAGCTTAGGCGTATATATCCTAGCGGGGCCTGATTACAATGAGCAGTTCTTC
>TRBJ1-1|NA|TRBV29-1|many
CSVAREGGNTEAFF
TGCAGCGTTGCCCGGGAAGGGGGGAACACTGAAGCTTTCTTT
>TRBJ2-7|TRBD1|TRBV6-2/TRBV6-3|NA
CASSSWTGVYEQYF
TGTGCCAGCAGTAGTTGGACAGGGGTTTACGAGCAGTACTTC
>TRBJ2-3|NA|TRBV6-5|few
CASSYSWADTQYF
TGTGCCAGCAGTTACTCGTGGGCAGATACGCAGTATTTT